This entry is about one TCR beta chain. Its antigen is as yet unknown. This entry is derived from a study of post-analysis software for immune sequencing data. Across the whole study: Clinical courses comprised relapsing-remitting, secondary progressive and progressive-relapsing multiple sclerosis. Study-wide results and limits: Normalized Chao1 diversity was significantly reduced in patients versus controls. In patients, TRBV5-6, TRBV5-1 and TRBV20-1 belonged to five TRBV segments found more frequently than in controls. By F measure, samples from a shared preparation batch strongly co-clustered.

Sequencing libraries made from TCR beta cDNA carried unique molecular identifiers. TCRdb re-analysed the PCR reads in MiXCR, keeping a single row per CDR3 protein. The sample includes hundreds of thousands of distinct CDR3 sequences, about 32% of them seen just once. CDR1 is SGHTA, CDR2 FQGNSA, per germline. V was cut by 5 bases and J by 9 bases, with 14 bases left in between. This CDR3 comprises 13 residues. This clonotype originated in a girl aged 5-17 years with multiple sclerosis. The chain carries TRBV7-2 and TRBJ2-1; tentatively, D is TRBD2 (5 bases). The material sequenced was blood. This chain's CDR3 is CASSVGNPGEQFF. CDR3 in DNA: TGTGCCAGCAGCGTCGGGAACCCGGGTGAGCAGTTCTTC.